The rows below give T cell receptor beta chains drawn from one sample of a study of blood T cell repertoires in COVID-19. Profiling relied on immunoSEQ multiplex PCR, and the TCRdb table lists in-frame clones only, not all of them. Of roughly 250,000 clones listed, around 81% are singletons. Material: peripheral blood. These receptors originate from a woman aged 55-70 years with active or convalescent COVID-19. The CDR3 runs from the conserved cysteine through the conserved F or W. A D gene is named only where the DNA matches it firmly. Where a row states a size, it is once, few, many or the class of an expanded clone; other rows omit it.

d_gene	j_gene	v_gene	abundance	CDR3aa	CDR3nt
TRBD1	TRBJ1-2	TRBV18	.	CASSPPGGQGTYGYTF	TGTGCCAGCTCACCACCGGGTGGACAGGGGACCTATGGCTACACCTTC
TRBD1	TRBJ2-7	TRBV6-6	.	CASSLGQGTTYEQYF	TGTGCCAGCAGCCTCGGACAGGGTACAACCTACGAGCAGTACTTC
.	TRBJ1-2	TRBV6-1	.	CASSEKGKPVTSGYTF	TGTGCCAGCAGTGAAAAGGGCAAACCGGTCACTAGTGGCTACACCTTC
.	TRBJ2-1	TRBV4-2	.	CASSQEVRGSSAASYNEQFF	TGTGCCAGCAGCCAAGAAGTAAGGGGCTCGAGCGCCGCCAGCTACAATGAGCAGTTCTTC
TRBD1	TRBJ1-3	TRBV4-3	.	CASSQGTGEASGSGNTIYF	TGCGCCAGCAGCCAGGGGACAGGGGAGGCTAGCGGCTCTGGAAACACCATATATTTT
TRBD1	TRBJ2-7	TRBV28	.	CASRLDRWSGEQYF	TGTGCCAGCAGACTGGACAGGTGGTCTGGAGAGCAGTACTTC
.	TRBJ2-7	TRBV5-1	.	CASRTGSTSYEQYF	TGCGCCAGCAGAACCGGGTCCACATCCTACGAGCAGTACTTC
TRBD1	TRBJ2-1	TRBV19	few	CASSADRVNEQFF	TGTGCCAGTAGTGCGGACAGGGTAAATGAGCAGTTCTTC
.	TRBJ2-2	TRBV28	.	CASGTNRELFF	TGTGCCAGCGGTACAAATCGGGAGCTGTTTTTT
.	TRBJ1-5	TRBV15	.	CATSRAQGGNQPQHF	TGTGCCACCAGCAGAGCACAGGGAGGGAATCAGCCCCAGCATTTT